This T cell receptor (beta chain) was retrieved from a study of blood T cell repertoires in COVID-19. Study overall: Samples representing acute and convalescent COVID-19 were sourced from the United States, Italy and Spain. Sample material is recorded as cDNA or gDNA derived from T cells, B-cell-depleted T cells, or PBMCs.

Original processing notes: By means of reference gene primer amplification, nucleated cell counts were estimated. Repertoires were generated with immunoSEQ multiplex PCR, while TCRdb's copy carries only in-frame clones and drops some. The DNA was the basis for D and trimming; V, J and clone size are from that table. Here the sample spans fewer than 90,000 clones, 70% to 90% being singletons. The CDR3 runs 19 residues. Germline CDR1 and CDR2: WNHNN and SYGVQD (reference sequence). J gave up 2 bases and V 7 bases, and 14 bases lay outside the gene matches. Sequenced input: peripheral blood. The sequence came from a man in his fifties or sixties with acute or convalescent COVID-19. V gene TRBV10-1 combines with J gene TRBJ1-6; 10 bases match TRBD1. Here the CDR3 DNA reads TGCGCCAGCAAGCCTCAAACCGGGACAGGGGACCCCTATAATTCACCCCTCCACTTT. Amino acids: CASKPQTGTGDPYNSPLHF.